Following are 4 T cell receptor beta chains from one sample sequenced in a study of T cell responses to AZD1222 COVID-19 vaccine. Produced via immunoSEQ multiplex PCR; TCRdb's table is partial and in-frame only. This table has 150,000 to 200,000 clones, 85% to 90% appearing once. The sample consisted of peripheral blood, taken 28 days after the second dose of the MenACWY control vaccine. The origin of the receptors is an adult who received the MenACWY meningococcal vaccine as a control.

The rearrangement uses TRBV24-1 and TRBJ2-2; the D gene is possibly TRBD2 (5 bases). CDR1 is KGHDR, CDR2 SFDVKD, per germline. This CDR3 is 17 amino acids long. Trimming removed 6 bases from V and 4 bases from J, with 20 bases in between. The CDR3 DNA sequence: TGTGCCACCAGTTATACTTACGGTAGCGAGGGCACCGGGGAGCTGTTTTTT. It codes for CATSYTYGSEGTGELFF.

CDR3 DNA sequence: TGTGCCAGCAGCCAAAAAACAGGGAACACCGGGGAGCTGTTTTTT. This codes for CASSQKTGNTGELFF. This chain joins TRBV4-2 and TRBJ2-2; D perhaps matches TRBD1 (5 bases). Germline CDR1 and CDR2: LGHNA and YNFKEQ. Trimming shortened V by 2 bases and J by 1 base, and 8 bases separated the two germline ends. This CDR3 region has 15 residues.

The rearrangement joins TRBV3-1 (or the pseudogene TRBV3-2) to TRBJ1-2; perhaps TRBD1 as D (5 bases). The CDR3 spans 15 residues. V lost 2 bases to trimming and J lost 6 bases, with 16 bases between them. The germline V gene encodes CDR1 LGHDT and CDR2 YNNKEL (reference sequence). CDR3 DNA sequence: TGTGCCAGCAGCCAACCATCATTGGGGGAGAATGGCTACACCTTC. Amino acid sequence: CASSQPSLGENGYTF.

The chain uses TRBV5-1 and TRBJ2-7; 7 bases agree with TRBD1. CDR3 length equals 15 residues. V was pared by 2 bases and J by 1 base, with 6 bases of the junction left unmatched. Germline lookup yields CDR1 SGHRS and CDR2 YFSETQ. The DNA of the CDR3 is TGCGCCAGCAGCTTTGGACAGGCCGAGTCCTACGAGCAGTACTTC. Translating gives CASSFGQAESYEQYF. Full variable domain (remainder filled in from reference TRBV5-1 and TRBJ2-7): KAGVTQTPRYLIKTRGQQVTLSCSPISGHRSVSWYQQTPGQGLQFLFEYFSETQRNKGNFPGRFSGRQFSNSRSEMNVSTLELGDSALYLCASSFGQAESYEQYFGPGTRLTVT.